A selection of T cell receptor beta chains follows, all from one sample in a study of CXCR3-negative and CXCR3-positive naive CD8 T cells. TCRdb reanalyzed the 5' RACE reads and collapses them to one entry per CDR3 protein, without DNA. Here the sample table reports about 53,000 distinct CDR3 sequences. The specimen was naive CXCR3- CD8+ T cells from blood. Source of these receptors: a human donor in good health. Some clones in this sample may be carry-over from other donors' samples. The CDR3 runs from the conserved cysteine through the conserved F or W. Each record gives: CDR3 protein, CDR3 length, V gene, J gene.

CASSITGFRPGANVLTF,17,TRBV12-3/TRBV12-4,TRBJ2-6
CASSPYGRGSYEQYF,15,TRBV12-3/TRBV12-4,TRBJ2-7
CASSTPMTGAIDGYTF,16,TRBV7-9,TRBJ1-2
CASSPILLAGDLSGANLLTF,20,TRBV7-2,TRBJ2-6
CASSGRSGGADNEQFF,16,TRBV11-2,TRBJ2-1
CASSYAVSNQPQHF,14,TRBV6-6,TRBJ1-5
CASRPSGPKDLADTQYF,17,TRBV28,TRBJ2-3
CASSIIGGNTEAFF,14,TRBV9,TRBJ1-1
CASSQDRGNYNEQFF,15,TRBV4-3,TRBJ2-1
CSVVGQGSTDTQYF,14,TRBV29-1,TRBJ2-3
CSVGGGRSYNEQFF,14,TRBV29-1,TRBJ2-1
CASSHGTGEGLEQYF,15,TRBV3-1,TRBJ2-7
CASSHSGGGVTDTQYF,16,TRBV4-3,TRBJ2-3
CASSEGGGVLGYEQYF,16,TRBV2,TRBJ2-7
CASSPGTGFYDYTF,14,TRBV4-3,TRBJ1-2
CSVDTGVNTEAFF,13,TRBV29-1,TRBJ1-1
CASSLVETQYF,11,TRBV7-9,TRBJ2-5
CASSHIYRGEYQPGYNSPLHF,21,TRBV28,TRBJ1-6
CSARDTGEQYF,11,TRBV20-1,TRBJ2-7
CASSYTGTGNTEAFF,15,TRBV11-2,TRBJ1-1